Sequencing of this T cell receptor beta chain was carried out in a study of blood T cell repertoires in COVID-19. Background on the study: PBMCs, B-cell-depleted T cells, or T cells provided the cDNA or gDNA that made up the material.

Generated by immunoSEQ multiplex PCR, the TCRdb table keeps only in-frame clones and is missing some. Of over 60,000 clones in the sample, about four fifths were seen once. The CDR3 spans 19 residues. Germline values: CDR1 SEHNR, CDR2 FQNEAQ (reference sequence). V was trimmed by 1 base and J by 4 bases, leaving 22 bases between them. The receptor was isolated from a human donor in a cohort sampled during active COVID-19. This rearrangement joins TRBV7-9 to TRBJ2-2; D may be TRBD2 (7 bases). The sample comprised peripheral blood. The CDR3 coding sequence is TGTGCCAGCAGCTTAGGTCCGGGGGCGCGGGAGATCCTCACCGGGGAGCTGTTTTTT. Translating gives CASSLGPGAREILTGELFF.